Each of the 26 T cell receptor beta chains below was sequenced from the same sample in a study of blood T cell repertoires in COVID-19. Libraries were prepared by immunoSEQ multiplex PCR; TCRdb keeps only in-frame clonotypes and omits some of them. Among hundreds of thousands of clones listed, 80% to 90% were seen once. Sequences were obtained from PBMCs or T cells enriched from blood (not recorded which). The source of these receptors is a woman in her 40s who had been exposed to COVID-19.

V gene TRBV5-1 combines with J gene TRBJ1-4, with 11 bases fitting TRBD1. The CDR3 is 18 amino acids. Germline V gene data show CDR1 as SGHRS and CDR2 as YFSETQ. Trimming removed 4 bases from V and 0 bases from J; junction bases left unmatched: 8. This chain's CDR3 is CASSTGQGAPATNEKLFF. The CDR3 DNA is TGCGCCAGCAGCACAGGACAGGGGGCTCCAGCAACTAATGAAAAACTGTTTTTT.

The J gene is TRBJ2-7, the V gene TRBV6-5, with 7 bases fitting TRBD1. V gave up 7 bases and J gave up 1 base; unmatched junction bases: 4. CDR1 is MNHEY and CDR2 is SVGAGI in the germline V gene. This CDR3 spans 13 amino acids. The CDR3 DNA sequence: TGTGCCAGCACCCCGGGACAGTCCTACGAGCAGTACTTC. Protein product: CASTPGQSYEQYF.

Here the CDR3 DNA reads TGTGCCAGCAGCCCGTTGGGGGGGCGCGACACTGAAGCTTTCTTT. Amino acids: CASSPLGGRDTEAFF. The chain joins TRBV7-9 to TRBJ1-1; tentative D call: TRBD1 (6 bases). V lost 5 bases and J 3 bases, leaving 16 bases between the germline ends. CDR1 SEHNR and CDR2 FQNEAQ come from the germline V gene (reference sequence). This CDR3 contains 15 residues.

This clone was recorded only once. The chain uses TRBV27 and TRBJ1-1; D not certain. V gave up 4 bases and J gave up 2 bases, with 14 bases separating them. The germline gives CDR1 MNHEY, CDR2 SMNVEV (reference sequence). The CDR3 runs 15 residues. CDR3 region: CASSSYTQENTEAFF. The CDR3 DNA follows: TGTGCCAGCAGTTCTTATACGCAGGAAAACACTGAAGCTTTCTTT.

The gene calls are TRBV5-4 and TRBJ1-2, with 9 bases that match TRBD1. J was trimmed by 7 bases and V by 4 bases; bases with no gene match: 11. Germline V gene sequence: CDR1 SGHNT, CDR2 YYREEE (reference sequence). There are 15 residues in the CDR3. The CDR3 is CASSQIQGAAGGYTF. The CDR3 region has the DNA TGTGCCAGCAGCCAAATACAGGGGGCGGCAGGTGGCTACACCTTC.

The J gene is TRBJ1-1, the V gene TRBV2; a weak D match, TRBD1 (5 bases). The CDR3 contains 14 residues. V dropped 6 bases and J dropped 6 bases, with 17 bases sitting between them. In germline, CDR1 is SNHLY, CDR2 FYNNEI. The CDR3 DNA reads TGTGCCAGCAGCGACGGACCTGGGGCGGCTGAAGCTTTCTTT. It translates to CASSDGPGAAEAFF.

This clone was found once. The V and J genes are TRBV5-1 and TRBJ2-7; D may be TRBD2 (6 bases). The CDR3 has 15 residues. The ends were cut back, 1 base at V and 7 bases at J, with 18 bases in the middle. The germline gives CDR1 SGHRS, CDR2 YFSETQ. The DNA of the CDR3 is TGCGCCAGCAGCTTGAGTCAGGGAGGATTTTATGAGCAGTACTTC. Amino acid sequence: CASSLSQGGFYEQYF.

This chain links TRBV9 with TRBJ2-1, with 8 positions matching TRBD1. The CDR3 spans 21 residues. V was clipped by 4 bases and J by 4 bases; unmatched bases: 25. Germline V gene sequence: CDR1 SGDLS, CDR2 YYNGEE. CDR3 region: CASSLTNRDRRPGARYNEQFF. CDR3 nucleotides: TGTGCCAGCAGCCTCACAAACCGGGACAGGAGACCCGGTGCGAGGTACAATGAGCAGTTCTTC.

The rearrangement joins TRBV9 to TRBJ1-3, with D uncertain. Germline V CDR1 and CDR2: SGDLS, YYNGEE. The CDR3 consists of 14 residues. Trimming shortened V by 0 bases and J by 4 bases, and 8 bases separated the two germline ends. The CDR3 DNA sequence: TGTGCCAGCAGCGTAGGGAGGGCAGGAAACACCATATATTTT. Translation: CASSVGRAGNTIYF.

This clone was recorded once. This chain joins TRBV6-5 and TRBJ2-3, with 11 bases matching TRBD2. The J segment lost 6 bases and the V segment lost 6 bases, leaving 5 bases of the junction unmatched. Germline V gives CDR1 MNHEY, CDR2 SVGAGI. This CDR3 is built from 14 residues. Here the CDR3 reads CASRYRLAGDTQYF. CDR3 in DNA: TGTGCCAGCAGATATAGACTAGCGGGGGATACGCAGTATTTT.

V gene TRBV6-1 combines with J gene TRBJ1-1, with D hard to call. CDR3 length equals 15 residues. The ends were cut back, 1 base at V and 2 bases at J, with 11 bases in the middle. The V gene's germline CDR1 is MNHNS and CDR2 SASEGT. This CDR3 reads CASSEDVRSNTEAFF. In DNA, the CDR3 is TGTGCCAGCAGTGAAGACGTCCGGTCCAACACTGAAGCTTTCTTT.

The CDR3 protein is CASSELTPTEETQYF. The CDR3 nucleotides are TGTGCCAGCAGTGAGTTAACCCCGACAGAAGAGACCCAGTACTTC. The chain carries TRBV25-1 and TRBJ2-5; a possible D gene is TRBD1 (5 bases). V lost 3 bases to trimming and J lost 3 bases, with 14 bases between them. This CDR3 has 15 residues. Germline lookup yields CDR1 MGHDK and CDR2 SYGVNS.

The V call is TRBV28, the J call TRBJ1-5; D gene unclear. The V gene's germline CDR1 is MDHEN and CDR2 SYDVKM. V was shortened by 3 bases and J by 2 bases, with 11 bases between the two germline ends. The CDR3 loop spans 15 amino acids. The CDR3 DNA reads TGTGCCAGCAGTTTTTCGCCGGGAGGCAATCAGCCCCAGCATTTT. Translation gives CASSFSPGGNQPQHF.

This rearrangement joins TRBV28 to TRBJ1-2; 10 nucleotides line up with TRBD1. The V gene end was trimmed by 2 bases and the J gene end by 8 bases; junction bases not matched to a gene: 11. Per germline, CDR1 MDHEN and CDR2 SYDVKM. This CDR3 spans 16 amino acids. The CDR3 sequence is CASSLGGETGGWGYTF. The CDR3 DNA follows: TGTGCCAGCAGTTTAGGTGGGGAGACAGGGGGCTGGGGCTACACCTTC.

This rearrangement joins TRBV28 to TRBJ1-5; 7 positions agree with TRBD1. This CDR3 spans 16 amino acids. The ends lost 6 bases at V and 3 bases at J; junction bases unmatched: 11. Germline V gene lookup returns CDR1 MDHEN and CDR2 SYDVKM. The chain's CDR3 is CASRDSGTVYNQPQHF. The CDR3, as DNA: TGTGCCAGCAGGGACTCCGGGACAGTCTACAATCAGCCCCAGCATTTT.

On this clone itself: The sample has other DNA sequences that encode this CDR3 too. The chain has TRBV11-2 and TRBJ2-3; D remains ambiguous. V was shortened by 1 base and J by 0 bases, with 5 bases between the two germline ends. This CDR3 contains 14 residues. Looked up from germline, CDR1 is SGHAT and CDR2 is FQNNGV. The CDR3: CASSLGASTDTQYF. CDR3 in DNA: TGTGCCAGCAGCTTAGGGGCGAGCACAGATACGCAGTATTTT.

The rearrangement uses TRBV6-5 and TRBJ2-5; possibly TRBD1 for D (6 bases). Per the germline V gene, CDR1 is MNHEY and CDR2 is SVGAGI. V lost 10 bases and J 5 bases, leaving 14 bases between the germline ends. This CDR3 has 12 amino acids. In DNA, the CDR3 is TGTGCCACCAGGCGAAGGGGGGAGACCCAGTACTTC. Translation gives CATRRRGETQYF.

The chain uses TRBV3-1 (or the pseudogene TRBV3-2) and TRBJ1-6; TRBD1 matches at 8 bases. The V and J ends lost 4 bases and 10 bases, in that order; junction bases with no gene match: 9. Germline V lookup: CDR1 LGHDT, CDR2 YNNKEL (reference sequence). The CDR3 spans 15 residues. This CDR3 reads CASSPPGQDLSPLHF. CDR3 in DNA: TGTGCCAGCAGCCCCCCGGGACAGGATCTCTCACCCCTCCACTTT.

The genes are TRBV6-2 or TRBV6-3 and TRBJ2-7; 8 bases fit TRBD1. The germline V gene has CDR1 MNHEY and CDR2 SVGEGT. This CDR3 has 15 residues. The ends lost 5 bases at V and 2 bases at J; junction bases unmatched: 8. The CDR3 DNA sequence: TGTGCCAGCAGTCAACCACAGGGGGTAACCTACGAGCAGTACTTC. Translated: CASSQPQGVTYEQYF.

V usage is TRBV6-6 and J usage is TRBJ1-2; no clear D. Germline-derived CDR1 and CDR2 are MNHNY and SVGAGI (reference sequence). The CDR3 loop spans 15 amino acids. V lost 0 bases and J lost 1, with 9 bases in between. This chain's CDR3 is CASSYSGSSNYGYTF. The CDR3 region has the DNA TGTGCCAGCAGTTACTCGGGGAGTAGTAACTATGGCTACACCTTC.

J is TRBJ1-2 and V is TRBV6-1; D may be TRBD1 (6 bases). CDR3 length equals 17 residues. Trimming stripped 2 bases from V and 4 bases from J, with 20 bases between. The germline V gene encodes CDR1 MNHNS and CDR2 SASEGT. CDR3 sequence (DNA): TGTGCCAGCAGTGAACAAGGGGGACACGGAAGTTTCTATGGCTACACCTTC. It translates to CASSEQGGHGSFYGYTF.

This chain joins TRBV10-3 and TRBJ2-7; 14 nucleotides align to TRBD2. Germline V CDR1 and CDR2: ENHRY, SYGVKD. V lost 2 bases, J lost 2 bases, and 11 bases stayed unmatched. The CDR3 spans 19 residues. For the CDR3, the DNA is TGTGCCATCAGTGAGACAACCGGGACTAGCGGGGGAAGGACCTACGAGCAGTACTTC. Encoded protein: CAISETTGTSGGRTYEQYF.

The chain combines TRBV29-1 with TRBJ1-1; TRBD1 agrees at 7 bases. V trimming: 3 bases; J trimming: 3 bases; junction bases outside the gene matches: 7. The CDR3 totals 14 residues. Looked up from germline, CDR1 is SQVTM and CDR2 is ANQGSEA. CDR3: CSVDARQGYTEAFF. The CDR3, as DNA: TGCAGCGTTGATGCACGACAGGGCTACACTGAAGCTTTCTTT.

This clone has just a few counts. The rearrangement joins TRBV6-5 to TRBJ2-5; 8 nucleotides align to TRBD2. Germline-derived CDR1 and CDR2 are MNHEY and SVGAGI. The CDR3 has 15 residues. V gave up 6 bases and J gave up 2 bases; unmatched junction bases: 8. The CDR3 region is CASSLLAGPQETQYF. CDR3 sequence (DNA): TGTGCCAGCAGCCTCCTAGCGGGCCCACAAGAGACCCAGTACTTC.

V usage is TRBV7-6 and J usage is TRBJ2-1; 7 nucleotides agree with TRBD2. This CDR3 comprises 15 residues. V shed 0 bases, J shed 6 bases, and the junction held 5 bases outside the gene matches. From germline, CDR1 is SGHVS and CDR2 FNYEAQ. This CDR3 is CASSLAGGSINEQFF. The CDR3 coding sequence is TGTGCCAGCAGCTTAGCGGGGGGGTCTATCAATGAGCAGTTCTTC.

CDR3 nucleotides: TGTGCCAGCAGCCCGGGCGGGGCCATCTCCGGCTACACCTTC. It encodes CASSPGGAISGYTF. The rearrangement links TRBV7-2 to TRBJ1-2; D perhaps matches TRBD1 (5 bases). V lost 5 bases and J 8 bases, leaving 18 bases between the germline ends. From germline, CDR1 is SGHTA and CDR2 FQGNSA. This CDR3 region has 14 residues.